This TCR beta chain was captured by sequencing in a study of blood T cells in healthy people across ages. PCR was performed a second time for about 6 to 12 cycles using a sample-barcoded 5' primer and a J-beta primer mix. Via MiXCR, TCRdb re-called the 5' RACE reads, giving one row per CDR3 protein. The sample includes 1.5 million to 2 million distinct CDR3 sequences, roughly 52% seen only once; the top ten take 2.1%. V dropped 3 bases and J dropped 7; count of bases not matched to a gene: 5. The CDR3 consists of 15 residues. The V gene's germline CDR1 is KGHSH and CDR2 LQKENI. Sequencing used blood. This TCR came from a woman aged 40 to 50 in good health. The rearrangement links TRBV18 to TRBJ2-1; 11 bases fit TRBD2. CDR3 sequence (DNA): TGTGCCAGCTCACCGGCTAGCGGGGGGTTGAATGAGCAGTTCTTC. It translates to CASSPASGGLNEQFF.